Listed here is a single T cell receptor (beta chain). This clone appeared once. No antigen is known for it. No clone much larger than this one lies a single base away; base qualities are absent. Using the deep immunoSEQ assay, TCR CDR3 regions were amplified from genomic DNA by multiplex PCR. For each cell subset, the extracted genomic DNA was distributed evenly across all wells of several immunoSEQ 96-well plates, and each plate served as one replicate. For sorted subsets, about 200 ng genomic DNA, equal to approximately 30,000 T cell genomes, was loaded into each replicate PCR. Purified libraries were measured with a Qubit 3.0 fluorometer, size-checked on a Bioanalyzer 2100, and measured again with the KAPA Library Quantification kit. A separate single-read 150-cycle Illumina NextSeq 550 flow cell was used to sequence each immunoSEQ 96-well plate. As for the original processing: Because the immunoSEQ output held only junctional sequences and lacked quality scores, the filtering could not match the filtering applied to full-length reads. To assign V/J genes and CDR3, sequences were annotated using PyIR, a Python wrapper for IgBLAST v1.9, with IMGT germline references. Reads were removed for weak V/J assignments (E-value above 1e-6), missing CDR3, stop codons, out-of-frame junctions, or ambiguous translated residues. V3J clonotypes were defined as sequences sharing the same inferred V gene, J gene, and CDR3 amino acid sequence. To compute the percentage overlap between repertoires, the number of shared unique clonotypes was divided by the size of the smaller repertoire. Three approaches were used to assess repertoire richness: RTK rarefaction, the Chao1 estimator, and Recon v2.1 estimates of unobserved clonotypes. Generation probabilities were computed with OLGA for all TCRbeta clonotypes obtained by the gDNA method from several donors. This immuneACCESS table, as held by TCRdb, lists in-frame sequences with V and J called but not all clones. Of the missing ones, under half trace to an unresolved V gene in checked studies; the others have no known cause. From that table come the V and J calls and clone size; the DNA was used to work out D and trimming. The sample has about 2.4 million clones on record, 80% to 95% of them singletons. The top ten constitute 0.35% to 0.45% of the sample.

The donors were healthy, HIV-negative adults who had no recently reported acute infections or vaccinations. Only Caucasian adults living in Nashville, Tennessee, USA were represented among the donors. CD4+ T cells were enriched through magnetic negative selection, after which naive cells were positively selected on CD45RA and the remaining negative fraction served as the memory subset. Blood was collected by leukapheresis, and PBMCs were isolated by Ficoll-Histopaque density gradient centrifugation and then cryopreserved in liquid nitrogen vapor phase. Analytical flow cytometry was used to check the purity and quantity of each magnetically sorted T cell population. Genomic DNA was isolated from every sorted fraction and measured by UV absorbance on a Nanodrop 2000c. The data derive from a study of shared clonotypes between healthy human individuals (dated by TCRdb to between 2020 and 2021). Broadly, across the study: The cohort included a few men and a couple of women between 18 and 49 years of age. For each donor, CD4 naive and CD4 memory were each run on three plates, CD8 naive on two plates, and CD8 memory on one plate. Each donor's leukapheresis produced roughly between roughly 0.85 and 10 billion PBMCs. To increase sequencing depth and limit assay-specific biases, different laboratories used diverse techniques to prepare libraries and sequence TCR repertoires. Blood TCR repertoires of roughly 5 healthy adults were deeply sequenced to estimate repertoire size and the extent of clonotype sharing between individuals. Broader findings and caveats from the paper: Incomplete sequencing was indicated by rarefaction of sorted-subset datasets, despite the large sequencing depth. Higher generation probabilities were observed for clonotypes shared by all four sorted-subset donors than for non-shared clonotypes. Sampling was restricted to blood, and TCR repertoires in tissue are likely to differ from TCR repertoires in blood. Sharing across several donors was observed for approximately 5% of naive CD4, about 4% of naive CD8, around 2.5% of memory CD4, and around 0.42% of memory CD8 clonotypes. The small number of donors limited the genetic and exposure-history diversity represented. Pairwise subsampling indicated that sequencing depth was expected to affect the degree of clonotype sharing among donors. Naive subsets generally had larger estimated clonotype richness than memory subsets did.

The sequencing input was naive CD4+ T cells from PBMCs. Explained via the paper, the cell subset or site label denotes: CD45RA+ positively selected. This sequence was found in a man aged 18 to 29 in good health. Some clones in this sample may be carry-over from other donors' samples.

The DNA is TGTGCCAGCAGCTTTCGGGGTTTCGGCACAGATACGCAGTATTTT. Translated, this is CASSFRGFGTDTQYF. Recombination joined TRBV7-3 with TRBJ2-3; the D segment could be TRBD2, given 5 matching bases. The CDR1 and CDR2 encoded by the germline V gene are SGHTA and FQGTGA. V is cut by 3 bases and J by 1 base, and the space between the germline ends is 11 bases. The CDR3 holds 15 amino acids from the cysteine to the phenylalanine. The CDR3 DNA has 45 bases and is translated from base 1.